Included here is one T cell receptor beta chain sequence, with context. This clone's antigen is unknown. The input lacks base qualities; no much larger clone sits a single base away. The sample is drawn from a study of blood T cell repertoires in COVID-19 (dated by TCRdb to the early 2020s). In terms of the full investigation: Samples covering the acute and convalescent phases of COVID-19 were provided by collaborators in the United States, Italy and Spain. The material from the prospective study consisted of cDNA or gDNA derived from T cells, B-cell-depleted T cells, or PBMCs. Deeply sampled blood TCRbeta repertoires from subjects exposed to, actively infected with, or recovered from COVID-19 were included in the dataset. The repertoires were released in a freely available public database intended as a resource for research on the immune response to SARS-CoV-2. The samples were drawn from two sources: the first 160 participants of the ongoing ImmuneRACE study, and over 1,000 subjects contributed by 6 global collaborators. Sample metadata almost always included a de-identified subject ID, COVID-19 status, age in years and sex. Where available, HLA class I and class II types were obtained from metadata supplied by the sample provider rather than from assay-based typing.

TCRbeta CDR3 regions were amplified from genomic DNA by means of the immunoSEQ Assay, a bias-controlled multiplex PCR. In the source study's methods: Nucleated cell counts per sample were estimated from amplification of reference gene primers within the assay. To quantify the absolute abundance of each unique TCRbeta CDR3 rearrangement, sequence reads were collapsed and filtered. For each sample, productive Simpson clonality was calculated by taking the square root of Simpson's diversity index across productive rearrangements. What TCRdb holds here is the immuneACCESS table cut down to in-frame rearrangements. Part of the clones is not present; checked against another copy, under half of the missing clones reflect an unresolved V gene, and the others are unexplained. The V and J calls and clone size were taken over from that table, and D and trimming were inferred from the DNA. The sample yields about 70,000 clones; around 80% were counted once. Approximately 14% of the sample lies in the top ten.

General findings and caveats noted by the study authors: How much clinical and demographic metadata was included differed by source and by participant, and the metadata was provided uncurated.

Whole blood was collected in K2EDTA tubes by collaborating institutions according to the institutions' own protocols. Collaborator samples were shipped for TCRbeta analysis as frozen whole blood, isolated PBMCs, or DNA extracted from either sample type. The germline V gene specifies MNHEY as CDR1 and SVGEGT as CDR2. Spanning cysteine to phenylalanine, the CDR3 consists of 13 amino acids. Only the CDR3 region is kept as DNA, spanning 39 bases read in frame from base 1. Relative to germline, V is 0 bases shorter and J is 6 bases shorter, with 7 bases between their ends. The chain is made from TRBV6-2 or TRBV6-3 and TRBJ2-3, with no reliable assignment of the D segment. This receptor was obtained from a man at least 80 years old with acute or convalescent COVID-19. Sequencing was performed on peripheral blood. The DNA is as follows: TGTGCCAGCAGTTACTCTTCTCCCGATACGCAGTATTTT. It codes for CASSYSSPDTQYF.